This T cell receptor beta chain derives from a study of T cells in Graves' hyperthyroidism and ophthalmopathy. RNA transcripts served as the template for amplifying TCR beta CDR3 regions. With the HTBI primer set, the TCR CDR3 went through a first round of RT-PCR. TCRdb independently ran MiXCR on the multiplex PCR reads; one entry per CDR3 protein. The table includes about 540,000 distinct CDR3 sequences, around 46% detected once. After removal of 7 bases from V and 5 bases from J, the junction contained 8 bases not matched to a gene. The CDR3 spans 14 residues. Germline assignment: CDR1 LNHDA and CDR2 SQIVND (reference sequence). Only a few counts were recorded for this clonotype.

This TCR was recovered from a woman aged 18-30 years with Graves' hyperthyroidism. V and J are TRBV19 and TRBJ1-5, with 7 bases matching TRBD1. The sample consisted of peripheral blood or thyroid tissue (not recorded which). The CDR3, as DNA: TGTGCCAGTACTACGGGACAGAAAGATCAGCCCCAGCATTTT. This gives the protein CASTTGQKDQPQHF.